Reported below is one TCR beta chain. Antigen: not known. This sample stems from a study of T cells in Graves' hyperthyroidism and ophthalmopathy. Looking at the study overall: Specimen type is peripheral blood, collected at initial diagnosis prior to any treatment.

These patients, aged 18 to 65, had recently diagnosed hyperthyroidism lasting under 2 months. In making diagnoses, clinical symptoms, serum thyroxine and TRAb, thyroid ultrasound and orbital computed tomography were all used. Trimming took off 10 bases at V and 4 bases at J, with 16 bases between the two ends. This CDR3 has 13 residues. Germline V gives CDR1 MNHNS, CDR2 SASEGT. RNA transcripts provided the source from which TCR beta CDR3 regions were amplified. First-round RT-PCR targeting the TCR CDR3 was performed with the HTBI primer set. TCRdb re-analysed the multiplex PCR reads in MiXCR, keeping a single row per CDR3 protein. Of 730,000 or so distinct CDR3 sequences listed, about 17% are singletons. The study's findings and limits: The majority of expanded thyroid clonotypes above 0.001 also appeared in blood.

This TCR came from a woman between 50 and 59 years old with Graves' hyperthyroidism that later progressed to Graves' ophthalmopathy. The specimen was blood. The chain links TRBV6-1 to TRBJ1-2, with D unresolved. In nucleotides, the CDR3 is TGTGCCATCCGCCGAACCGGGTTCTATGGCTACACCTTC. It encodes CAIRRTGFYGYTF.